This TCR beta chain originates from a study of cytomegalovirus exposure and HLA in healthy donors. With respect to this clone: Its target is unknown.

Some clones are missing from TCRdb's copy, which holds only in-frame ones; the method was immunoSEQ multiplex PCR. Of approximately 200,000 clones in the sample, around 90% were seen once. Unmatched junction bases numbered 18, after V lost 6 bases and J lost 2 bases. Germline V gives CDR1 KGHSH, CDR2 LQKENI. The CDR3 runs 18 residues. General study results and limits: According to reports, the classifier identified cytomegalovirus status with high specificity and sensitivity. The authors confirmed in vitro that a few CMV-associated chains were specific for CMV antigens. Later, an analysis found that TCR clusters from the first cohort tended to co-occur in the 120 validation repertoires. Listed as cytomegalovirus-associated were approximately 160 TCR beta chains.

Sequenced material: PBMCs. This rearrangement joins TRBV18 to TRBJ1-2; TRBD1 agrees at 7 bases. The TCR was taken from a woman aged 18-29 years in good health and CMV-seronegative. The CDR3 nucleotides are TGTGCCAGCTCCCTCGATTCGAAACCTACAGGGGCCAACTATGGCTACACCTTC. This gives the protein CASSLDSKPTGANYGYTF.